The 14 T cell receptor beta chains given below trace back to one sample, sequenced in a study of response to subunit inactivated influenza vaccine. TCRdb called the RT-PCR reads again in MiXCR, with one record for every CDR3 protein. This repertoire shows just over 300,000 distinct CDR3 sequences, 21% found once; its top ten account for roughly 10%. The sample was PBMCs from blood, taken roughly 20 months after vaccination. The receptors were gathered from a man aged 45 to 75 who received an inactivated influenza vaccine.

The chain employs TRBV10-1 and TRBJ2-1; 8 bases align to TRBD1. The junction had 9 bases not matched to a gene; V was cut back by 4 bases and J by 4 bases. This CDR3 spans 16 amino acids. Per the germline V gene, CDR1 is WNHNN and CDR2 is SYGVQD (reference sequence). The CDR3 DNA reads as TGCGCCAGCAGTGCCGCACAGGGGGTGGGTTACAATGAGCAGTTCTTC. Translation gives CASSAAQGVGYNEQFF.

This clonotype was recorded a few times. Here the CDR3 reads CASSQQGAAVGELFF. Written as DNA, the CDR3 is TGTGCCAGCAGTCAACAGGGAGCGGCAGTCGGGGAGCTGTTTTTT. The genes are TRBV3-1 and TRBJ2-2, with D perhaps TRBD1 (6 bases). Germline V gene lookup returns CDR1 LGHDT and CDR2 YNNKEL (reference sequence). The V and J ends lost 6 bases and 7 bases respectively, with 18 bases between them. The CDR3 has 15 residues.

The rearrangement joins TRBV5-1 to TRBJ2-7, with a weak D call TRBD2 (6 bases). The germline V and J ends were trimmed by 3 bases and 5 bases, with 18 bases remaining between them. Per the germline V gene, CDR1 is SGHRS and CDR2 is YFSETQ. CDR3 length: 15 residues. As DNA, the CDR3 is TGCGCCAGCAGCTGGGCCACGGGAGTTCGTGACGAGCAGTACTTC. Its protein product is CASSWATGVRDEQYF. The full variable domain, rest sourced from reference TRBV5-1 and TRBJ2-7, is KAGVTQTPRYLIKTRGQQVTLSCSPISGHRSVSWYQQTPGQGLQFLFEYFSETQRNKGNFPGRFSGRQFSNSRSEMNVSTLELGDSALYLCASSWATGVRDEQYFGPGTRLTVT.

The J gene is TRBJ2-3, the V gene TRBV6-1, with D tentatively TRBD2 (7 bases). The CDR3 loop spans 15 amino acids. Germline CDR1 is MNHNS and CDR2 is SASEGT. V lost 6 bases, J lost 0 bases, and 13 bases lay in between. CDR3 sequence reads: CASSRRGGSTDTQYF. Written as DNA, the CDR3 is TGTGCCAGCAGCCGGAGGGGGGGAAGCACAGATACGCAGTATTTT.

CDR3: CASSSTGVEQYF. DNA of the CDR3: TGCGCCAGCAGCTCAACAGGGGTCGAGCAGTACTTC. The genes are TRBV5-1 and TRBJ2-7, with TRBD1 matching 7 bases. Germline CDR1 reads SGHRS; CDR2 reads YFSETQ. CDR3 length equals 12 residues. The junction had 3 bases not matched to a gene; V was cut back by 3 bases and J by 6 bases.

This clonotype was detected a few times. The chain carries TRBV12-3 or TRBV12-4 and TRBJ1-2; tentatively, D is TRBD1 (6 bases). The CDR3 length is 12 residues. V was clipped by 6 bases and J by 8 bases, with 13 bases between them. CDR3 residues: CASREQGSGYTF. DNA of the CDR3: TGTGCCAGCAGAGAACAGGGTTCAGGCTACACCTTC.

This chain's CDR3 is CSARGSVNTGELFF. As DNA, the CDR3 is TGCAGTGCTAGGGGTAGCGTAAACACCGGGGAGCTGTTTTTT. V and J are TRBV20-1 and TRBJ2-2; perhaps TRBD2 as D (5 bases). The CDR3 length is 14 residues. CDR1 DFQATT and CDR2 SNEGSKA come from the germline V gene (reference sequence). V lost 3 bases and J lost 2, with 10 bases in between.

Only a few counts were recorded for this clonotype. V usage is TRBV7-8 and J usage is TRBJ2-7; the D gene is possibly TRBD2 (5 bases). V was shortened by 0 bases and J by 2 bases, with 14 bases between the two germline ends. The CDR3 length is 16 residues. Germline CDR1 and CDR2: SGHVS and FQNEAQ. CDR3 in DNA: TGTGCCAGCAGCTTAGCCGACCCCCCGAGGGCCTACGAGCAGTACTTC. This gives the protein CASSLADPPRAYEQYF.

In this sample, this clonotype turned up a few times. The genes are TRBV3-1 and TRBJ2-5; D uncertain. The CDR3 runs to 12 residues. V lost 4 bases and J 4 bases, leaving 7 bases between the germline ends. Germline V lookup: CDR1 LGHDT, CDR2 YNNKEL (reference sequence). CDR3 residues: CASSPYPETQYF. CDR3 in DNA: TGTGCCAGCAGCCCATACCCAGAGACCCAGTACTTC.

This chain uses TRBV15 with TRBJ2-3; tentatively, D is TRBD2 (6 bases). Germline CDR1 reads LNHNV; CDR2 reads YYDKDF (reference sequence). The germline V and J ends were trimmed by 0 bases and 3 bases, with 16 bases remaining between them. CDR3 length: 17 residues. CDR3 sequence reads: CATSRDLGRRATDTQYF. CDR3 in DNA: TGTGCCACCAGCAGAGATTTGGGGCGGAGGGCGACAGATACGCAGTATTTT.

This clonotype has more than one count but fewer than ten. The CDR3 nucleotides read TGTGCCAGCAGCCGACAGGGGACCGGGGAGCTGTTTTTT. Protein sequence: CASSRQGTGELFF. The rearrangement joins TRBV2 to TRBJ2-2; 8 bases are a match to TRBD1. Germline V gives CDR1 SNHLY, CDR2 FYNNEI. This CDR3 spans 13 amino acids. Unmatched junction bases numbered 2, after V lost 6 bases and J lost 5 bases. Supplemented by reference TRBV2 and TRBJ2-2, the full variable domain reads EPEVTQTPSHQVTQMGQEVILRCVPISNHLYFYWYRQILGQKVEFLVSFYNNEISEKSEIFDDQFSVERPDGSNFTLKIRSTKLEDSAMYFCASSRQGTGELFFGEGSRLTVL.

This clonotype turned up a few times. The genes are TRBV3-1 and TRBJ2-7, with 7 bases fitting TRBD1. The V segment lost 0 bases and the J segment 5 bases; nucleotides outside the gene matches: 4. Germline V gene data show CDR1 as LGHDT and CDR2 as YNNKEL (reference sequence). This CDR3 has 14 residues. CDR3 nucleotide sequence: TGTGCCAGCAGCCAAGACAACAGGGGCCACGAGCAGTACTTC. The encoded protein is CASSQDNRGHEQYF.

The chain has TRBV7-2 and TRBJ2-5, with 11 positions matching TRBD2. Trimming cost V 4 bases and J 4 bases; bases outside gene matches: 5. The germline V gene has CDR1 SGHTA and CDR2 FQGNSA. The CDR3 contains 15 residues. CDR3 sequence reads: CASSSGLAGRETQYF. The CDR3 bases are TGTGCCAGCAGCTCCGGACTAGCGGGCCGAGAGACCCAGTACTTC.

In DNA form, the CDR3 reads TGTGCCAGCAGCCAAATTCTTGCAGGGCGGGTCTCACCCCTCCACTTT. This encodes CASSQILAGRVSPLHF. The gene calls are TRBV3-1 and TRBJ1-6; a possible D gene is TRBD1 (5 bases). The CDR3 is 16 amino acids. V shed 2 bases and J shed 10 bases, with 18 bases lying between them. Germline CDR1 is LGHDT and CDR2 is YNNKEL (reference sequence).